Reported below is one T cell receptor beta chain. Its antigen is as yet unknown. The data originate from a study of T cells in Graves' hyperthyroidism and ophthalmopathy. Broader study findings: Prediction of ophthalmopathy progression came a median about 6 months pre-onset. From stable hyperthyroidism, ophthalmopathy was set apart by a 13 V-J model.

Trimming pared 3 bases from V and 0 bases from J, leaving 11 bases between. CDR1 SGHDN and CDR2 FVKESK come from the germline V gene. This CDR3 has 16 amino acids. Uncontrolled infection, other autoimmune disease, pregnancy or lactation led to exclusion. RNA transcripts provided the source from which TCR beta CDR3 regions were amplified. TCR CDR3 regions were first amplified by RT-PCR with HTBI primers. TCRdb itself ran the multiplex PCR reads through MiXCR, one entry per CDR3 protein. Seen here are approximately 700,000 distinct CDR3 sequences, about 45% observed once, and the top ten hold under 8%. This receptor was identified in an adult man with Graves' disease, either hyperthyroidism or ophthalmopathy (not recorded which). What was sequenced was peripheral blood or thyroid tissue (not recorded which). This chain uses TRBV14 with TRBJ2-2; D ambiguous. In DNA form, the CDR3 reads TGTGCCAGCAGCCATCGGAAAACGGCGAACACCGGGGAGCTGTTTTTT. This translates into CASSHRKTANTGELFF.